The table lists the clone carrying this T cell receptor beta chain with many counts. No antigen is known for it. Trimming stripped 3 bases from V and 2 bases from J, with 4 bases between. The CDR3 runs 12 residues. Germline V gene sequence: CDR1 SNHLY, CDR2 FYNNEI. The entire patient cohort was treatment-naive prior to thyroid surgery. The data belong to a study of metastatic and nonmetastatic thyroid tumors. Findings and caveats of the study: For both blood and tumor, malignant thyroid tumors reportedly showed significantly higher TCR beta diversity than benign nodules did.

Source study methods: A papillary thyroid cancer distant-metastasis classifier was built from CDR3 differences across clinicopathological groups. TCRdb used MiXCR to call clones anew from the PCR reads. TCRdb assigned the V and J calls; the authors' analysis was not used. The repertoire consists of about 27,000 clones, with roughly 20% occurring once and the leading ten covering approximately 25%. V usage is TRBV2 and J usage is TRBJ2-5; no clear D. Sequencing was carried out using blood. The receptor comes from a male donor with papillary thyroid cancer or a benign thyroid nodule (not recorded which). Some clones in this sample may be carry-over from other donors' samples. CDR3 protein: CASSEGQETQYF. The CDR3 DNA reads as TGTGCCAGCAGTGAGGGGCAAGAGACCCAGTACTTC.